The present entry profiles one T cell receptor (beta chain) with its context. Its matching antigen is unknown. This entry belongs to a study of cytomegalovirus exposure and HLA in healthy donors. Findings of the study overall: Most CMV-associated TCR beta chains appeared HLA-restricted in a later analysis. It was reported that TCR beta sequences correctly inferred the HLA-A and HLA-B alleles for most subjects. An analysis that was carried out later associated 16,951 TCR beta sequences with HLA alleles at 0.05 false discovery rate. The authors enumerated some 170 TCR beta chains as linked to cytomegalovirus.

The PCR employed 60 Vbeta primers together with 13 Jbeta primers. This table comes from immunoSEQ multiplex PCR, and its TCRdb copy is limited to in-frame clones, with some not included. The sample has about 130,000 clones; 75% to 85% are singletons. CDR1 and CDR2 from the germline V gene are MNHNS and SASEGT. V dropped 2 bases and J dropped 4 bases, with 9 bases sitting between them. There are 13 residues in the CDR3. The sequenced material came from PBMCs. The receptor was isolated from a man aged 50 to 59 in good health and CMV-seronegative. V and J are TRBV6-1 and TRBJ2-7, with a possible D match to TRBD1 (6 bases). CDR3 protein: CASSETGNYEQYF. The CDR3 DNA reads as TGTGCCAGCAGTGAAACAGGGAATTACGAGCAGTACTTC.